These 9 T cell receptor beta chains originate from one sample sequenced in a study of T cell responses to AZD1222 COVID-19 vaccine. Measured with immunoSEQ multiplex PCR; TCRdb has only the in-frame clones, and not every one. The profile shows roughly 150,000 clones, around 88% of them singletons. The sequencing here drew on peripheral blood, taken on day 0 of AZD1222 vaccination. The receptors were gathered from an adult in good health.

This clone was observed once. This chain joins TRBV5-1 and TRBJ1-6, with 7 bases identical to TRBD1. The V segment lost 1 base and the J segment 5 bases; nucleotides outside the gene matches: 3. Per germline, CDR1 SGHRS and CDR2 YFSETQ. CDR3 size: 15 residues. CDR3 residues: CASSLTGTDNSPLHF. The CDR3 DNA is TGCGCCAGCAGCTTGACCGGGACAGATAATTCACCCCTCCACTTT.

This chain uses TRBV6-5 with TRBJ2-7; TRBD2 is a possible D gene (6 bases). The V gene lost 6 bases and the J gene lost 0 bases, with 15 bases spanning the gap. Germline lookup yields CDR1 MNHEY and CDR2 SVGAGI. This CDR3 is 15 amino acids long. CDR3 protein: CASSPSGPSSYEQYF. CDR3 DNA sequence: TGTGCCAGCAGCCCCAGCGGGCCTAGCTCCTACGAGCAGTACTTC.

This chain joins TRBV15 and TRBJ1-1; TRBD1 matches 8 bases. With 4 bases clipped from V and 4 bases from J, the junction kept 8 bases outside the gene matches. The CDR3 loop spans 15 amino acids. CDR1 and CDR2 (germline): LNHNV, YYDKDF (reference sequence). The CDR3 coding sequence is TGTGCCACCAGCAAACCGGACAGGGATGTCACTGAAGCTTTCTTT. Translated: CATSKPDRDVTEAFF.

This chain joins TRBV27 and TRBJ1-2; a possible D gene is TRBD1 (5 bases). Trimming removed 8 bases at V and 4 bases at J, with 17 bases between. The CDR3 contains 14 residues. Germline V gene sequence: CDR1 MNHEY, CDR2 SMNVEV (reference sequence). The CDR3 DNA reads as TGTGCCAGCGGTTCCCGTGCAGGGTCCTATGGCTACACCTTC. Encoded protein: CASGSRAGSYGYTF.

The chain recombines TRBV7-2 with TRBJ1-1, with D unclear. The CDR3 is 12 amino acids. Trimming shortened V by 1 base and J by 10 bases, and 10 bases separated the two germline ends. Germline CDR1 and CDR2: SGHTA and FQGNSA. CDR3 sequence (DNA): TGTGCCAGCAGCTTAGAACGGCTAGCAGCTTTCTTT. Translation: CASSLERLAAFF.

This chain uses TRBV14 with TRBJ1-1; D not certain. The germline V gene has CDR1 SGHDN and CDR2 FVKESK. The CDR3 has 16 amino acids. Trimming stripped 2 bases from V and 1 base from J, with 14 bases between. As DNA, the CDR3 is TGTGCCAGCAGCCAATTGCGGAGAAACCAGAACACTGAAGCTTTCTTT. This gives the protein CASSQLRRNQNTEAFF.

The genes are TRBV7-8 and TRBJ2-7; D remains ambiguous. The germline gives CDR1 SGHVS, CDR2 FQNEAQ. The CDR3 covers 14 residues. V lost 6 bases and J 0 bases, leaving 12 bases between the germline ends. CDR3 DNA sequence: TGTGCCAGCAGTCTACCGGGTGTCTCCTACGAGCAGTACTTC. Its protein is CASSLPGVSYEQYF.

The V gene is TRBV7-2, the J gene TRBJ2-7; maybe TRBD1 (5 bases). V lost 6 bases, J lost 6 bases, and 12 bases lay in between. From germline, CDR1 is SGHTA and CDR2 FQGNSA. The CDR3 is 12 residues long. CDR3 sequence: CASSSRDSEQYF. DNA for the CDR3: TGTGCCAGCAGTTCCAGGGATTCCGAGCAGTACTTC.

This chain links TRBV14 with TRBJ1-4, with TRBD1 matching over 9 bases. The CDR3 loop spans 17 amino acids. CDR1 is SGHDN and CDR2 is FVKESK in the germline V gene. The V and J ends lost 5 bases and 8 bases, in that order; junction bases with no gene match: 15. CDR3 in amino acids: CASSSPRGTGSFEKLFF. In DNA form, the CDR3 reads TGTGCCAGCAGCTCACCCAGAGGGACAGGGTCATTCGAAAAACTGTTTTTT.